These 20 T cell receptor beta chains were all obtained from the same sample, sequenced in a study of graft-versus-host responses after intestinal transplantation. Assay: immunoSEQ multiplex PCR; the TCRdb copy retains only in-frame clones and omits some. In the table there are tens of thousands of clones, roughly 92% of which are singletons. Sequenced material: bone marrow, taken around 720 days after intestinal transplantation. These receptors all stem from a human patient who received an intestinal transplant, so some T cells may come from the graft donor.

This clone has just one count. The V and J genes are TRBV11-2 and TRBJ2-3; 7 positions match TRBD1. This CDR3 has 15 residues. Germline trimming cut 5 bases from V and 1 base from J; bases unmatched to any gene: 6. The germline gives CDR1 SGHAT, CDR2 FQNNGV. The CDR3 DNA reads as TGTGCCAGCAGCCTGACAGGGCCTGGCACAGATACGCAGTATTTT. Residues: CASSLTGPGTDTQYF.

This clone has more than one count but fewer than ten. The chain combines TRBV28 with TRBJ2-3, with D unresolved. This CDR3 spans 13 amino acids. V shed 4 bases and J shed 5 bases, with 10 bases lying between them. CDR1 is MDHEN and CDR2 is SYDVKM in the germline V gene. CDR3: CASSWARRDTQYF. The CDR3 bases are TGTGCCAGCAGTTGGGCTAGACGAGATACGCAGTATTTT.

CDR3 sequence (DNA): TGTGCCAGCAGTTACCCCCAGCGGGGGGACTCCTACGAGCAGTACTTC. It translates to CASSYPQRGDSYEQYF. The rearrangement links TRBV6-6 to TRBJ2-7; 9 nucleotides align to TRBD2. The CDR3 has 16 amino acids. Germline lookup yields CDR1 MNHNY and CDR2 SVGAGI (reference sequence). V dropped 2 bases and J dropped 0; count of bases not matched to a gene: 5.

Details on this clone: Sequence at one end of the junction differs from germline and may be a read error. CDR3 region: CASSIDLRGRTYNEQFF. The CDR3 DNA sequence: TGTGCCAGTAGCATAGACCTCAGGGGGCGCACCTACAATGAGCAGTTCTTC. The gene calls are TRBV19 and TRBJ2-1, with 8 bases aligning to TRBD1. The CDR3 has 17 residues. The germline CDR1 and CDR2 sequences are LNHDA and SQIVND (reference sequence).

The chain combines TRBV18 with TRBJ2-7, with TRBD1 as a possible D gene (6 bases). There are 15 residues in the CDR3. Germline values: CDR1 KGHSH, CDR2 LQKENI. Trimming took off 0 bases at V and 0 bases at J, with 9 bases between the two ends. This CDR3 is CASSPPGRGSYEQYF. The DNA for the CDR3 is TGTGCCAGCTCACCACCGGGCAGGGGCTCCTACGAGCAGTACTTC.

The chain uses TRBV9 and TRBJ1-5; no firm D call. The germline V and J ends were trimmed by 4 bases and 5 bases, with 10 bases remaining between them. The V gene's germline CDR1 is SGDLS and CDR2 YYNGEE. The CDR3 covers 13 residues. The CDR3 nucleotides are TGTGCCAGCAGCCAGGCCCCTGATCAGCCCCAGCATTTT. Its protein is CASSQAPDQPQHF.

The J gene is TRBJ2-3, the V gene TRBV29-1; TRBD1 matches 10 bases. The length of the CDR3 is 13 residues. Germline loops: CDR1 SQVTM, CDR2 ANQGSEA. V trimming: 8 bases; J trimming: 4 bases; junction bases outside the gene matches: 6. The CDR3 DNA reads as TGCAGCTTAACCGGGACAGGGGCAGATACGCAGTATTTT. Translating it yields CSLTGTGADTQYF.

CDR3 amino acids: CSGRDTDTQYF. DNA of the CDR3: TGCAGTGGGCGGGACACAGATACGCAGTATTTT. V and J are TRBV20-1 and TRBJ2-3, with D maybe TRBD2 (6 bases). The germline CDR1 and CDR2 sequences are DFQATT and SNEGSKA (reference sequence). The CDR3 is 11 residues long. V was cut by 7 bases and J by 2 bases, with 7 bases left in between.

This chain joins TRBV19 and TRBJ1-2, with D uncertain. In germline, CDR1 is LNHDA, CDR2 SQIVND (reference sequence). CDR3 length equals 16 residues. V shed 3 bases and J shed 1 base, with 15 bases lying between them. CDR3 protein: CASSIRRRNYNYGYTF. The CDR3 coding sequence is TGTGCCAGTAGTATCCGGAGGAGGAACTATAACTATGGCTACACCTTC. The full variable domain, in which reference TRBV19 and TRBJ1-2 provide the parts outside the CDR3, is DGGITQSPKYLFRKEGQNVTLSCEQNLNHDAMYWYRQDPGQGLRLIYYSQIVNDFQKGDIAEGYSVSREKKESFPLTVTSAQKNPTAFYLCASSIRRRNYNYGYTFGSGTRLTVV.

The rearrangement links TRBV9 to TRBJ2-3; a possible D gene is TRBD2 (5 bases). V was pared by 3 bases and J by 6 bases, with 8 bases between. CDR3 length: 12 amino acids. Per the germline V gene, CDR1 is SGDLS and CDR2 is YYNGEE. CDR3: CASSATGDTQYF. CDR3 bases: TGTGCCAGCAGCGCGACGGGGGATACGCAGTATTTT.

The V and J genes are TRBV18 and TRBJ1-4, with 9 bases fitting TRBD1. The CDR3 length is 16 residues. Germline CDR1 reads KGHSH; CDR2 reads LQKENI. V shed 3 bases, J shed 5 bases, and the junction held 7 bases outside the gene matches. The CDR3 sequence: CASSPTLDRGNEKLFF. In DNA, the CDR3 is TGTGCCAGCTCACCGACGCTTGACAGGGGGAATGAAAAACTGTTTTTT.

The V call is TRBV10-1, the J call TRBJ2-3, with 12 bases lining up with TRBD1. The CDR3 spans 16 residues. Germline V lookup: CDR1 WNHNN, CDR2 SYGVQD (reference sequence). Trimming took 7 bases from V and 5 from J; bases not matched to a gene: 10. CDR3 sequence: CASTLRDRGRKDTQYF. The CDR3 nucleotides read TGCGCCAGCACACTTCGGGACAGGGGGCGCAAAGATACGCAGTATTTT.

The J gene is TRBJ2-5, the V gene TRBV9, with TRBD2 identical over 10 bases. CDR1 and CDR2 (germline): SGDLS, YYNGEE. J lost 6 bases, V lost 7 bases, and 12 bases had no gene match. CDR3 length equals 15 residues. The CDR3 here is CASSSGGTRVQTQYF. The DNA of the CDR3 is TGTGCCAGCTCTAGCGGGGGAACAAGAGTTCAGACCCAGTACTTC.

V usage is TRBV30 and J usage is TRBJ2-1; D gene ambiguous. The ends were cut back, 3 bases at V and 4 bases at J, with 16 bases in the middle. Germline V gene sequence: CDR1 GTSNPN, CDR2 SVGIG (reference sequence). The CDR3 has 15 residues. CDR3 sequence: CAWSVGHGVYNEQFF. The CDR3 DNA is TGTGCCTGGAGCGTGGGCCATGGGGTTTACAATGAGCAGTTCTTC.

The chain carries TRBV5-1 and TRBJ2-5; 7 bases are shared with TRBD1. J lost 2 bases, V lost 5 bases, and 3 bases had no gene match. CDR3 length equals 13 residues. Germline V gene data show CDR1 as SGHRS and CDR2 as YFSETQ. DNA of the CDR3: TGCGCCAGCAGTTCACAGGGGCAAGAGACCCAGTACTTC. Residues: CASSSQGQETQYF.

This clone was seen only once. The chain recombines TRBV9 with TRBJ2-7; TRBD1 matches 9 bases. This CDR3 contains 15 residues. Germline V lookup: CDR1 SGDLS, CDR2 YYNGEE. V shed 0 bases, J shed 4 bases, and the junction held 5 bases outside the gene matches. In nucleotides, the CDR3 is TGTGCCAGCAGCGTAGGCGACAGGGGGAATTACGAGCAGTACTTC. This sequence encodes CASSVGDRGNYEQYF.

This chain links TRBV5-4 with TRBJ1-3; tentatively, D is TRBD1 (6 bases). CDR3 length equals 15 residues. Between the trimmed V and J ends, which lost 4 bases and 0 bases, there was a span of 11 bases. CDR1 and CDR2 (germline): SGHNT, YYREEE (reference sequence). The CDR3: CASSQDRNSGNTIYF. The CDR3 bases are TGTGCCAGCAGCCAGGACAGAAACTCTGGAAACACCATATATTTT.

J is TRBJ2-7 and V is TRBV5-1; 7 positions agree with TRBD2. CDR3 length equals 15 residues. Trimming at V came to 7 bases and at J to 2 bases, leaving 12 bases not matched to a gene. The germline CDR1 and CDR2 sequences are SGHRS and YFSETQ. In DNA, the CDR3 is TGCGCCAGCGCCCCCGTACCTAGCGGAACCTACGAGCAGTACTTC. Its protein is CASAPVPSGTYEQYF.

The V gene is TRBV7-6, the J gene TRBJ2-3; 8 bases agree with TRBD2. Germline CDR1 and CDR2: SGHVS and FNYEAQ. The CDR3 has 14 amino acids. V trimming: 5 bases; J trimming: 5 bases; junction bases outside the gene matches: 6. CDR3 loop: CASSPGGGKDTQYF. Here the CDR3 DNA reads TGTGCCAGCAGCCCCGGGGGGGGGAAAGATACGCAGTATTTT. Full variable domain (missing parts from reference TRBV7-6 and TRBJ2-3): GAGVSQSPRYKVTKRGQDVALRCDPISGHVSLYWYRQALGQGPEFLTYFNYEAQQDKSGLPNDRFSAERPEGSISTLTIQRTEQRDSAMYRCASSPGGGKDTQYFGPGTRLTVL.

The chain couples TRBV9 to TRBJ1-1; D may be TRBD1 (6 bases). Trimming cost V 4 bases and J 0 bases, with 16 bases left between them. In germline, CDR1 is SGDLS, CDR2 YYNGEE. The CDR3 totals 16 residues. CDR3 nucleotide sequence: TGTGCCAGCAGCCCCTGGACAGCCTTAATGAACACTGAAGCTTTCTTT. This translates into CASSPWTALMNTEAFF. The variable domain in full, completed from reference TRBV9 and TRBJ1-1, reads DSGVTQTPKHLITATGQRVTLRCSPRSGDLSVYWYQQSLDQGLQFLIQYYNGEERAKGNILERFSAQQFPDLHSELNLSSLELGDSALYFCASSPWTALMNTEAFFGQGTRLTVV.